The sequence of this T cell receptor (beta chain) was determined in a study of T cell repertoires in cytomegalovirus infection. Germline CDR1 is MNHEY and CDR2 is SVGAGI. The ends were cut back, 7 bases at V and 1 base at J, with 10 bases in the middle. The CDR3 has 13 residues. This clonotype was counted at least ten times. TCRdb reprocessed the reads with MiXCR, giving one entry per CDR3 protein. The profile shows 210,000 or so distinct CDR3 sequences, under 8.5% of them singletons. This TCR was sampled from a human donor in good health (CMV status not recorded). Some clones in this sample may be carry-over from other donors' samples. Sample: PBMCs. V is TRBV6-5 and J is TRBJ1-1; TRBD1 is a possible D gene (5 bases). CDR3 nucleotide sequence: TGTGCCAGCACTTGGGGACCGAACACTGAAGCTTTCTTT. Its protein is CASTWGPNTEAFF.